This T cell receptor beta chain came from a study of tumor-infiltrating lymphocytes in primary liver carcinoma. CDR1 is LGHNA, CDR2 YSLEER, per germline. V dropped 0 bases and J dropped 4 bases, with 13 bases sitting between them. The CDR3 covers 16 residues. Researchers generated TCR beta cDNA from approximately 500 ng of total RNA, relying on a constant-region primer. Libraries of TCR beta came from three nested multiplex PCR rounds with slightly modified ARM-PCR. Amplification in the first two PCR rounds was performed using TRBV1-TRBV30 forward primers and a C-beta reverse primer for roughly 9 cycles each. MiXCR, applied by TCRdb to the multiplex PCR reads, yields one record per CDR3 protein. The sample consists of some 30,000 distinct CDR3 sequences, 71% of them appearing once. Comment on this clonotype: Likely a read error: the CDR3 ends without its conserved phenylalanine or tryptophan.

From unsorted bulk tissue weighing about 20-32 mg, DNA and RNA were co-extracted. Surgery removed the patients' primary liver carcinoma. The sequencing sample was made of liver tumor tissue from sampling region 3. Documented subset: tumor region T3, left-lateral pole. The receptor comes from a woman in her 30s with primary liver carcinoma and hepatitis B virus infection. The rearrangement joins TRBV4-3 to TRBJ2-1; tentatively, D is TRBD2 (6 bases). The CDR3 nucleotides read TGCGCCAGCAGCCAAGATGCGGGAAGCACGTACAATGAGCAGTTCTTG. Protein: CASSQDAGSTYNEQFL.